This TCR beta chain was recorded in a study of vaccination and CD4 T cells after COVID-19. Study-level information: In the convalescent group, nasal swab PCR was SARS-CoV-2 positive; about 10 cases were mild and one severe. For post-vaccine samples, collection took place a median about 65 days after dose two, ranging from 14 to 241. Cells received overlapping spike peptides from SARS-CoV-2, HCoV-NL63, HCoV-OC43 and HCoV-229E as stimulation. Study-wide points: Spike mono-reactivity was shown by 304 of 307 vaccine-specific clones in convalescent patients.

This CDR3 has 15 amino acids. V lost 0 bases and J lost 2; bases outside the gene matches: 3. Germline V lookup: CDR1 MGHRA, CDR2 YSYEKL. The Oncomine TCR Beta short-read assay sequenced DNA from cultured CD4+ T cells. TCRdb used MiXCR to reprocess the PCR reads, holding one entry per CDR3 protein. Of 16,000 or so distinct CDR3 sequences listed, around 47% are singletons. Specified treatment: approximately 11-day PBMC culture with coronavirus spike peptide pools or control peptides (ViraFEST assay). Turning to this clonotype: Its target is unknown.

The sequencing used CD4+ T cells from blood, cultured in vitro, collected after SARS-CoV-2 vaccination. This TCR was recovered from a human donor who had recovered from COVID-19. V and J are TRBV4-1 and TRBJ2-5; 7 nucleotides align to TRBD1. The CDR3 loop reads CASSQDPGQQETQYF. The CDR3 DNA is TGCGCCAGCAGCCAAGATCCGGGACAGCAAGAGACCCAGTACTTC.